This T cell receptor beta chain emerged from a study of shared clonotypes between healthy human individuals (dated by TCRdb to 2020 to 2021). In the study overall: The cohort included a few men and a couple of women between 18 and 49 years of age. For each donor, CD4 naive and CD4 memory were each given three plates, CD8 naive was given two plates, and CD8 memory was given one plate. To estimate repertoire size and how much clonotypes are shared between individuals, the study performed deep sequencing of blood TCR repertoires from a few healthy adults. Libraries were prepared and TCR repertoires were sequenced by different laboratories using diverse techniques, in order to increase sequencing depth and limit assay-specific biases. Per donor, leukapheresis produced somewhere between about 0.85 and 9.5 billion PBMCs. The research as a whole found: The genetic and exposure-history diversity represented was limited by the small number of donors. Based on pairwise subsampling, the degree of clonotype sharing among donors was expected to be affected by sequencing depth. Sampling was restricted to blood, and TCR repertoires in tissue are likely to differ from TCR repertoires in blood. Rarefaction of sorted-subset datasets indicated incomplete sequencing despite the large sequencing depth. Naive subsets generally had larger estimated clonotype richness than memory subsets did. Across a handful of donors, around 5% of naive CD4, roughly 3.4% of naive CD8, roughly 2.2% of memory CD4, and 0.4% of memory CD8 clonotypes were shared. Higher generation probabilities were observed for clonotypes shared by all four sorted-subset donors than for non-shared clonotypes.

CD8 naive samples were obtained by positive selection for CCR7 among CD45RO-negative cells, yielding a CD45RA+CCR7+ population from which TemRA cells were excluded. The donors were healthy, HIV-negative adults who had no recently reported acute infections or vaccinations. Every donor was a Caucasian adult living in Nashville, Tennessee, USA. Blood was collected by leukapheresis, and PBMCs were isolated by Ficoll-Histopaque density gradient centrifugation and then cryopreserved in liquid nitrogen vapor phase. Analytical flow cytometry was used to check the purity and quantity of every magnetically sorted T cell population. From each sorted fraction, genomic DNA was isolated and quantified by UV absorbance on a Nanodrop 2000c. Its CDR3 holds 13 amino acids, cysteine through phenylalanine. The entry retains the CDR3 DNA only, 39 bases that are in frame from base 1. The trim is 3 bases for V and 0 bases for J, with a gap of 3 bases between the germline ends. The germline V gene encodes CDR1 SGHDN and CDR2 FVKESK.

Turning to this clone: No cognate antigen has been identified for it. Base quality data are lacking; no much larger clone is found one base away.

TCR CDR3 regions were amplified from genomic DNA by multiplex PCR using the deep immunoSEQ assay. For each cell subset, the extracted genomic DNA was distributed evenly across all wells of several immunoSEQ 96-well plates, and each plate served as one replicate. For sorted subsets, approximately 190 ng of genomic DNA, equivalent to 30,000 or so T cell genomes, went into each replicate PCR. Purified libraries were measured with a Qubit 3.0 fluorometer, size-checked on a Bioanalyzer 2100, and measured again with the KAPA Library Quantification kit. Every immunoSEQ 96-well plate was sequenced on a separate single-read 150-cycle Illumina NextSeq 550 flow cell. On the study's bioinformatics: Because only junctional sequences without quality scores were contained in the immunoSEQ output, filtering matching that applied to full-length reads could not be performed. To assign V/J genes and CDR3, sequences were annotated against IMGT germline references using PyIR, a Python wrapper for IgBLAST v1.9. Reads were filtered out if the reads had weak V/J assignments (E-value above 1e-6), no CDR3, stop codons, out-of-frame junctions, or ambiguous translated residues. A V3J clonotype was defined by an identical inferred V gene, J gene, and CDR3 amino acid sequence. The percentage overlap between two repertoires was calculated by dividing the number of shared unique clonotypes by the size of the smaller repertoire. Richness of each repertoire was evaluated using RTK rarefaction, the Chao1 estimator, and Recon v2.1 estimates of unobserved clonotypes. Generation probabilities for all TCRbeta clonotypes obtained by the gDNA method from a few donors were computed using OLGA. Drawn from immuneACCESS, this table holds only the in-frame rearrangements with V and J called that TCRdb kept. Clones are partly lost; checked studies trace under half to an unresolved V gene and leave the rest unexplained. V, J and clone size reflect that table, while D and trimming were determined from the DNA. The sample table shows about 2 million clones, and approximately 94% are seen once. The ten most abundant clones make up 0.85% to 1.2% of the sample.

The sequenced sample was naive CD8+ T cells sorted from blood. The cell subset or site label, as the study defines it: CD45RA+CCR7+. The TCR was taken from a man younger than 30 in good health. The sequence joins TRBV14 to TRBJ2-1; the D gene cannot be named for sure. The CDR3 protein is CASSHGSYNEQFF. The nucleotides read TGTGCCAGCAGCCATGGCTCCTACAATGAGCAGTTCTTC.